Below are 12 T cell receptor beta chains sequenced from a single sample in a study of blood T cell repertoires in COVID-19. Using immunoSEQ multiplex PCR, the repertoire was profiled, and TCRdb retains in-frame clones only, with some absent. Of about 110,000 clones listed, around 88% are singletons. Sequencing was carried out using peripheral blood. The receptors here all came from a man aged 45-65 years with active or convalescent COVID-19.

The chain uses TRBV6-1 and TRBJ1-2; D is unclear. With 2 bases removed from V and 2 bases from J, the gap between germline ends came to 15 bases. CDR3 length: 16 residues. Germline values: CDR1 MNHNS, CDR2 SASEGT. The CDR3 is CASSESLIRENYGYTF. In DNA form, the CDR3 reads TGTGCCAGCAGTGAAAGTCTTATCCGGGAGAACTATGGCTACACCTTC.

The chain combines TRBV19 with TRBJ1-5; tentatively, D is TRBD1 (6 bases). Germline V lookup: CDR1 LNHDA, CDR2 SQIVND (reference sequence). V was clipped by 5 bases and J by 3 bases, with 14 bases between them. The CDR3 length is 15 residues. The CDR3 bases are TGTGCCAGTAGTCTCGAACAGGGTAACAATCAGCCCCAGCATTTT. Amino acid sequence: CASSLEQGNNQPQHF.

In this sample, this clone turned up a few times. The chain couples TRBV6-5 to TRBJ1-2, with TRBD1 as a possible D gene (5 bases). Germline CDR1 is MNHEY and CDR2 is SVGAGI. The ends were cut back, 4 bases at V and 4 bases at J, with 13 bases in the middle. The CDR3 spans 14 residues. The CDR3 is CASSSSSGGYGYTF. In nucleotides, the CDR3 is TGTGCCAGCAGTTCCTCCAGCGGGGGCTATGGCTACACCTTC.

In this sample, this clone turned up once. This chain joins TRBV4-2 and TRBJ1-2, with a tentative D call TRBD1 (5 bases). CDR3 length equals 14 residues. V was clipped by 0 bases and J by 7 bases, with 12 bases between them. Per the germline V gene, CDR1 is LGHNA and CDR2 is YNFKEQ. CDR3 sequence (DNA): TGTGCCAGCAGCCAAGAGGGGGGGTTAGGTGGCTACACCTTC. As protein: CASSQEGGLGGYTF.

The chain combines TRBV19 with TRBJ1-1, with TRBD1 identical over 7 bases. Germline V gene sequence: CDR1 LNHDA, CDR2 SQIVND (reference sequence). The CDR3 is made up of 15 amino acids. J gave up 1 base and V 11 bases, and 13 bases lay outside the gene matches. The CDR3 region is CAAYDRASGNTEAFF. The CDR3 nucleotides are TGTGCCGCATACGACAGGGCAAGTGGGAACACTGAAGCTTTCTTT.

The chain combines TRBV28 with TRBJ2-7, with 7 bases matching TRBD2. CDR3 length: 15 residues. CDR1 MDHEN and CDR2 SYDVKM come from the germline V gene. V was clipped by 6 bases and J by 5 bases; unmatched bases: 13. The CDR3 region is CASRLPGGSSNEQYF. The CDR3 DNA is TGTGCCAGCAGGCTCCCCGGCGGGAGTAGCAACGAGCAGTACTTC.

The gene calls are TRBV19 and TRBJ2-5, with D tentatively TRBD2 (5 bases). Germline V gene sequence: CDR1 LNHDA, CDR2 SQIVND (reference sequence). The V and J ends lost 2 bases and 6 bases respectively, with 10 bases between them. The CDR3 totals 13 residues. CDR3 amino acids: CASSILDGKTQYF. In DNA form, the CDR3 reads TGTGCCAGTAGTATACTAGACGGGAAGACCCAGTACTTC.

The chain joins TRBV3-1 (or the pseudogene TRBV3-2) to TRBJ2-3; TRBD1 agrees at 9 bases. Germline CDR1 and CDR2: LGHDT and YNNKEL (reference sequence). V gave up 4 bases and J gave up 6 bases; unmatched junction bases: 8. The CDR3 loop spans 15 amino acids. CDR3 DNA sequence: TGTGCCAGCAGCCTCCAGGGGACAGGGACGGATACGCAGTATTTT. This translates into CASSLQGTGTDTQYF.

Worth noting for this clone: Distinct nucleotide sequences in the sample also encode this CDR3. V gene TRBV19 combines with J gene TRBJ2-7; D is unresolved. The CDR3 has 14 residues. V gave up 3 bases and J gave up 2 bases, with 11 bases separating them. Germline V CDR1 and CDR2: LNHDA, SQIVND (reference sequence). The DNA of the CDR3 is TGTGCCAGTAGTATCAGCACAGACCCCTACGAGCAGTACTTC. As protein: CASSISTDPYEQYF. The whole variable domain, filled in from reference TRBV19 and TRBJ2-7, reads DGGITQSPKYLFRKEGQNVTLSCEQNLNHDAMYWYRQDPGQGLRLIYYSQIVNDFQKGDIAEGYSVSREKKESFPLTVTSAQKNPTAFYLCASSISTDPYEQYFGPGTRLTVT.

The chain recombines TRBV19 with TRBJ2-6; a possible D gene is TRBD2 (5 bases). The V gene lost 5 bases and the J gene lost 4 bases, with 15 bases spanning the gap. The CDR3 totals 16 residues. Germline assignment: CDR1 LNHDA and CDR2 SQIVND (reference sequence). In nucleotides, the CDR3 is TGTGCCAGTAGTCCCCTGTTGTCGGGAGGGGCCAACGTCCTGACTTTC. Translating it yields CASSPLLSGGANVLTF.

DNA of the CDR3: TGTGCCAGCAGCCGGATTACCGGGACTAGCGGGAGGCGTCCTTACGAGCAGTACTTC. The encoded protein is CASSRITGTSGRRPYEQYF. This sequence joins TRBV14 and TRBJ2-7; 15 bases are a match to TRBD2. The CDR3 has 19 residues. The germline V gene has CDR1 SGHDN and CDR2 FVKESK. Unmatched junction bases numbered 14, after V lost 4 bases and J lost 4 bases.

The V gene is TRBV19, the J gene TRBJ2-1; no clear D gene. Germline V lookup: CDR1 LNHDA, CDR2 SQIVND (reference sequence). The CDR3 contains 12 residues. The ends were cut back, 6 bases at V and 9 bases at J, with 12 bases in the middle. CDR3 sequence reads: CASRFLGLEQFF. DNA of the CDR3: TGTGCCAGTAGATTTTTGGGCCTTGAGCAGTTCTTC.